These 2 T cell receptor beta chains share one sample of origin, sequenced in a study of blood T cell repertoires in COVID-19. TCRdb keeps only in-frame clones here, not all; method: immunoSEQ multiplex PCR. The table includes some 35,000 clones, roughly 88% detected once. Sequences were obtained from peripheral blood. All receptors derive from a man aged 70 or older with active COVID-19.

The rearrangement links TRBV4-1 to TRBJ2-1, with 15 positions matching TRBD2. This CDR3 has 19 residues. Trimming cost V 3 bases and J 1 base; bases outside gene matches: 7. CDR1 is MGHRA and CDR2 is YSYEKL in the germline V gene. CDR3 residues: CASSHPGTSGGSSYNEQFF. DNA for the CDR3: TGCGCCAGCAGCCATCCCGGGACTAGCGGGGGGTCATCCTACAATGAGCAGTTCTTC.

The rearrangement joins TRBV11-3 to TRBJ1-1, with 7 nucleotides matching TRBD1. Trimming took 5 bases from V and 4 from J; bases not matched to a gene: 4. Germline-derived CDR1 and CDR2 are SGHNT and YENEEA. The CDR3 runs 13 residues. DNA of the CDR3: TGTGCCAGCAGCCGATCAGGGGGCACTGAAGCTTTCTTT. It yields the protein CASSRSGGTEAFF.